The 25 T cell receptor beta chains below were found in one sample sequenced in a study of early T cells in non-severe SARS-CoV-2 infection. MiXCR was run by TCRdb on the 5' RACE reads, yielding one entry per CDR3 protein. The table includes about 80,000 distinct CDR3 sequences, 12% detected once. Material for sequencing was whole blood. The source of these receptors is an adult who was a healthcare worker with PCR-confirmed SARS-CoV-2 infection or an uninfected control (not recorded which).

This clonotype was detected only a few times. The V call is TRBV12-3 or TRBV12-4, the J call TRBJ1-5; a possible D gene is TRBD1 (5 bases). The CDR3 sequence is 15 residues long. Trimming removed 3 bases at V and 0 bases at J, with 9 bases between. The CDR3 bases are TGTGCCAGCAGTTTCCGCGACAGTAGCAATCAGCCCCAGCATTTT. Its translation is CASSFRDSSNQPQHF.

A few counts support this clonotype. The chain couples TRBV3-1 to TRBJ2-3; 7 positions match TRBD1. Germline trimming cut 3 bases from V and 4 bases from J; bases unmatched to any gene: 13. Germline V gene lookup returns CDR1 LGHDT and CDR2 YNNKEL (reference sequence). CDR3 length: 17 amino acids. CDR3 sequence (DNA): TGTGCCAGCAGCCAGCGACAGGGTGTTATTGGTGCAGATACGCAGTATTTT. This sequence encodes CASSQRQGVIGADTQYF.

At least ten counts were recorded for this clonotype. The genes are TRBV5-1 and TRBJ2-7, with 7 positions matching TRBD2. J gave up 6 bases and V 4 bases, and 19 bases lay outside the gene matches. CDR3 length: 17 residues. Per germline, CDR1 SGHRS and CDR2 YFSETQ. The CDR3 sequence: CASSPGPVPAGSSEQYF. The CDR3 DNA reads as TGCGCCAGCAGCCCGGGGCCAGTTCCAGCGGGATCTTCCGAGCAGTACTTC. Together with reference TRBV5-1 and TRBJ2-7, the CDR3 gives the full variable domain: KAGVTQTPRYLIKTRGQQVTLSCSPISGHRSVSWYQQTPGQGLQFLFEYFSETQRNKGNFPGRFSGRQFSNSRSEMNVSTLELGDSALYLCASSPGPVPAGSSEQYFGPGTRLTVT.

This clonotype was seen only a few times. The V and J genes are TRBV9 and TRBJ2-7; D is ambiguous. The CDR3 length is 14 residues. V lost 1 base and J 8 bases, leaving 16 bases between the germline ends. The germline V gene encodes CDR1 SGDLS and CDR2 YYNGEE. CDR3 amino acids: CASSVSGPSGQQYF. The CDR3 DNA sequence: TGTGCCAGCAGCGTATCCGGGCCCTCCGGTCAGCAGTACTTC.

The sample holds a few counts of this clonotype. The chain recombines TRBV11-3 with TRBJ1-2, with D possibly matching TRBD1 (6 bases). CDR1 is SGHNT and CDR2 is YENEEA in the germline V gene. The CDR3 runs 14 residues. The V gene lost 6 bases and the J gene lost 8 bases, with 19 bases spanning the gap. CDR3 DNA sequence: TGTGCCAGCAGTCCTTCCGGGACAAGTTCGGGCTACACCTTC. Protein product: CASSPSGTSSGYTF.

The sample holds many counts of this clonotype. The chain employs TRBV7-3 and TRBJ2-3, with D perhaps TRBD1 (6 bases). Trimming took 0 bases from V and 8 from J, leaving 6 bases between them. CDR1 and CDR2 (germline): SGHTA, FQGTGA. This CDR3 comprises 12 residues. For the CDR3, the DNA is TGTGCCAGCAGCTTAACAGGGGGTACGCAGTATTTT. It is translated as CASSLTGGTQYF. The variable domain in full, with the rest retrieved from reference TRBV7-3 and TRBJ2-3, is GAGVSQTPSNKVTEKGKYVELRCDPISGHTALYWYRQSLGQGPEFLIYFQGTGAADDSGLPNDRFFAVRPEGSVSTLKIQRTERGDSAVYLCASSLTGGTQYFGPGTRLTVL.

The sample holds many counts of this clonotype. The genes are TRBV13 and TRBJ1-4; D possibly corresponds to TRBD1 (6 bases). Germline V gives CDR1 PRHDT, CDR2 FYEKMQ (reference sequence). The CDR3 covers 14 residues. The germline V and J ends were trimmed by 7 bases and 7 bases, with 16 bases remaining between them. The CDR3 region is CASTRGRAGEKLFF. The CDR3, as DNA: TGTGCCAGCACCAGGGGCAGGGCTGGTGAAAAACTGTTTTTT.

This clonotype has a count of ten or more. The chain carries TRBV5-5 and TRBJ2-4; TRBD1 matches at 8 bases. Trimming removed 5 bases from V and 7 bases from J; junction bases left unmatched: 5. In germline, CDR1 is SGHKS, CDR2 YYEKEE (reference sequence). The CDR3 contains 13 residues. The CDR3 coding sequence is TGTGCCAGCAGTTTAGGACAGGGTAACATTCAGTACTTC. This codes for CASSLGQGNIQYF.

This clonotype was observed a handful of times. The junction shows a germline mismatch at one end, possibly a read error. The rearrangement uses TRBV7-7 and TRBJ2-1, with D tentatively TRBD1 (6 bases). The germline V gene encodes CDR1 SSHAT and CDR2 FNYEAQ (reference sequence). CDR3 size: 14 residues. CDR3 in DNA: TGTGCTAGCAGCCAGGACAGCTCCTACAATGAGCAGTTCTTC. It codes for CASSQDSSYNEQFF. The full variable domain, in which reference TRBV7-7 and TRBJ2-1 provide the parts outside the CDR3, is GAGVSQSPRYKVTKRGQDVTLRCDPISSHATLYWYQQALGQGPEFLTYFNYEAQPDKSGLPSDRFSAERPEGSISTLTIQRTEQRDSAMYRCASSQDSSYNEQFFGPGTRLTVL.

This clonotype was seen a few times. The J gene is TRBJ2-1, the V gene TRBV18, with D possibly matching TRBD2 (6 bases). The germline V and J ends were trimmed by 6 bases and 5 bases, with 20 bases remaining between them. Germline-derived CDR1 and CDR2 are KGHSH and LQKENI. The length of the CDR3 is 16 residues. In DNA form, the CDR3 reads TGTGCCAGCTCCCCCCGGGAGTCAGGAAGACACAATGAGCAGTTCTTC. It translates to CASSPRESGRHNEQFF.

At least ten counts were recorded for this clonotype. The rearrangement links TRBV11-2 to TRBJ2-2; no definite D call. Germline V lookup: CDR1 SGHAT, CDR2 FQNNGV. V dropped 0 bases and J dropped 0 bases, with 14 bases sitting between them. The CDR3 runs 18 residues. The DNA of the CDR3 is TGTGCCAGCAGCTTAGATCTGAGGCGTGATACGAACACCGGGGAGCTGTTTTTT. Translating it yields CASSLDLRRDTNTGELFF.

CDR3 nucleotide sequence: TGTGCCAGCAGCGTAGACACTGGAGAGACCCAGTACTTC. The encoded protein is CASSVDTGETQYF. This chain uses TRBV9 with TRBJ2-5, with D hard to call. V was trimmed by 0 bases and J by 4 bases, leaving 7 bases between them. Germline V gene data show CDR1 as SGDLS and CDR2 as YYNGEE. The CDR3 has 13 amino acids. Using reference TRBV9 and TRBJ2-5 for the parts outside the CDR3, the full variable domain is DSGVTQTPKHLITATGQRVTLRCSPRSGDLSVYWYQQSLDQGLQFLIQYYNGEERAKGNILERFSAQQFPDLHSELNLSSLELGDSALYFCASSVDTGETQYFGPGTRLLVL.

This clonotype was seen more than once but under ten times. CDR3 in DNA: TGTGCCAGCAGTCCCGGGACAGGGGGACAGACCCAGTACTTC. This encodes CASSPGTGGQTQYF. This sequence joins TRBV27 and TRBJ2-5, with 11 bases that match TRBD1. V trimming: 5 bases; J trimming: 6 bases; junction bases outside the gene matches: 5. The germline V gene has CDR1 MNHEY and CDR2 SMNVEV (reference sequence). The CDR3 length is 14 residues.

There are a few counts of this clonotype. CDR3 sequence (DNA): TGTGCCAGCAGCTTAGGGTCCCTGGACTATGAGCAGTTCTTC. Protein sequence: CASSLGSLDYEQFF. The rearrangement links TRBV7-6 to TRBJ2-1, with D possibly TRBD2 on 5 matching bases. V dropped 1 base and J dropped 8 bases, with 12 bases sitting between them. There are 14 residues in the CDR3. The germline V gene has CDR1 SGHVS and CDR2 FNYEAQ.

This clonotype was observed a few times. V is TRBV18 and J is TRBJ2-7; 8 bases agree with TRBD2. The J segment lost 1 base and the V segment lost 3 bases, leaving 8 bases of the junction unmatched. This CDR3 has 16 amino acids. Germline V CDR1 and CDR2: KGHSH, LQKENI. Here the CDR3 reads CASSPAGGLRSYEQYF. As DNA, the CDR3 is TGTGCCAGCTCACCTGCGGGGGGCTTAAGGTCCTACGAGCAGTACTTC.

This clonotype was observed at least ten times. V and J are TRBV20-1 and TRBJ1-1; D gene uncertain. This CDR3 comprises 15 residues. CDR1 is DFQATT and CDR2 is SNEGSKA in the germline V gene (reference sequence). Trimming removed 6 bases from V and 8 bases from J, with 25 bases in between. This CDR3 is CSAPQEKGPAKEAFF. Here the CDR3 DNA reads TGCAGTGCGCCCCAGGAGAAGGGCCCGGCAAAGGAAGCTTTCTTT.

The chain couples TRBV11-2 to TRBJ2-2, with 8 bases lining up with TRBD2. CDR3 length: 15 amino acids. The ends lost 6 bases at V and 2 bases at J; junction bases unmatched: 5. Looked up from germline, CDR1 is SGHAT and CDR2 is FQNNGV. CDR3 DNA: TGTGCCAGCAGAATAGCGGGACCCAACACCGGGGAGCTGTTTTTT. It encodes CASRIAGPNTGELFF.

This clonotype occurred a few times. The DNA of the CDR3 is TGTGCCAGCACCGATCCTGGAAACACCATATATTTT. As protein: CASTDPGNTIYF. The chain employs TRBV6-2 or TRBV6-3 and TRBJ1-3; D remains ambiguous. V lost 7 bases and J lost 2, with 6 bases in between. Germline CDR1 and CDR2: MNHEY and SVGEGT. The length of the CDR3 is 12 residues.

At least ten counts were recorded for this clonotype. The rearrangement uses TRBV28 and TRBJ1-2; D perhaps matches TRBD1 (5 bases). V lost 6 bases and J lost 4, with 9 bases in between. The germline V gene has CDR1 MDHEN and CDR2 SYDVKM. There are 12 residues in the CDR3. CDR3 sequence: CASSWGGYGYTF. The DNA for the CDR3 is TGTGCCAGCAGCTGGGGCGGCTATGGCTACACCTTC.

In this sample, this clonotype turned up a few times. The chain employs TRBV29-1 and TRBJ1-2; 7 nucleotides line up with TRBD1. Germline V lookup: CDR1 SQVTM, CDR2 ANQGSEA. V lost 7 bases, J lost 6 bases, and 2 bases stayed unmatched. This CDR3 region has 10 residues. The CDR3: CSGQGDGYTF. CDR3 in DNA: TGCAGCGGACAGGGTGATGGCTACACCTTC.

In its sample, this clonotype was seen a few times. V and J are TRBV7-6 and TRBJ1-1; D not certain. The CDR3 contains 13 residues. Trimming cost V 2 bases and J 1 base, with 5 bases left between them. Per the germline V gene, CDR1 is SGHVS and CDR2 is FNYEAQ. CDR3 amino acids: CASSLPGNTEAFF. CDR3 nucleotide sequence: TGTGCCAGCAGCTTACCGGGGAACACTGAAGCTTTCTTT.

This clonotype was seen ten or more times. The genes are TRBV5-5 and TRBJ1-4, with 7 bases identical to TRBD1. Germline CDR1 SGHKS, CDR2 YYEKEE (reference sequence). The CDR3 contains 14 residues. Trimming removed 0 bases from V and 6 bases from J; junction bases left unmatched: 2. CDR3 DNA sequence: TGTGCCAGCAGCTTGGTTGGGACAGATGAAAAACTGTTTTTT. This encodes CASSLVGTDEKLFF.

In this sample, this clonotype turned up a few times. The genes are TRBV11-3 and TRBJ2-1; a weak D match, TRBD1 (6 bases). Germline V lookup: CDR1 SGHNT, CDR2 YENEEA. The CDR3 length is 17 residues. Trimming left V 5 bases short and J 3 bases short, with 20 bases between. The CDR3 sequence is CASSQSQGLTYYNEQFF. The CDR3, as DNA: TGTGCCAGCAGCCAGAGCCAGGGGCTTACCTACTACAATGAGCAGTTCTTC.

V and J are TRBV6-6 and TRBJ1-6; D might be TRBD1 (6 bases). V was shortened by 6 bases and J by 5 bases, with 17 bases between the two germline ends. This CDR3 is 16 amino acids long. Germline lookup yields CDR1 MNHNY and CDR2 SVGAGI (reference sequence). CDR3 nucleotides: TGTGCCAGCAGGGAACACAGGGCTGGAAATAATTCACCCCTCCACTTT. It is translated as CASREHRAGNNSPLHF.

This clonotype was detected only a few times. The chain joins TRBV6-1 to TRBJ2-1; 14 bases are shared with TRBD2. V gave up 6 bases and J gave up 7 bases; unmatched junction bases: 8. This CDR3 comprises 16 residues. Germline lookup yields CDR1 MNHNS and CDR2 SASEGT. The CDR3 spells CASSAGTSGRGNEQFF. CDR3 in DNA: TGTGCCAGCAGCGCCGGGACTAGCGGGAGAGGGAATGAGCAGTTCTTC.